A selection of T cell receptor beta chains follows, all from one sample in a study of CD8+CD57+ T cells in acquired aplastic anemia. Each CDR3 protein is one row after TCRdb ran MiXCR on the reads. The profile shows tens of thousands of distinct CDR3 sequences, under 80% of them singletons. The sequenced sample was sorted CD4+, CD8+, or CD8+CD57+ T cells (not recorded which) from PBMCs. Every receptor here comes from a human donor with aplastic anemia. CDR3s include the opening cysteine and the closing phenylalanine or tryptophan. D genes are given only for firm matches. The size entry is marked missing in some rows and otherwise reads once, few, many or a size class.

.	TRBV4-2	TRBJ2-7	TRBD2	TGTGCCAGCAGCTTGGGGGGAGGGCTTGGGGAGCAGTACTTC	CASSLGGGLGEQYF
.	TRBV5-1	TRBJ1-3	.	TGCGCCAGCAGCCAGGATGGTGGAAACACCATATATTTT	CASSQDGGNTIYF
.	TRBV7-8	TRBJ2-5	.	TGTGCCAGCAGCACCCGAGAGACCCAGTACTTC	CASSTRETQYF
.	TRBV9	TRBJ2-3	TRBD2	TGTGCCAGCAGCGTTCTTAGCGGGATCACAGATACGCAGTATTTT	CASSVLSGITDTQYF
few	TRBV7-8	TRBJ1-6	.	TGTGCCGGTATTACACCCCTCCACTTT	CAGITPLHF
once	TRBV9	TRBJ2-3	TRBD2	TGTGCCAGCAGCCCCGGGACTAGCGGGTTCACAGATACGCAGTATTTT	CASSPGTSGFTDTQYF
.	TRBV29-1	TRBJ1-1	.	TGCAGCGCAGGGAAAACAATGAACACTGAAGCTTTCTTT	CSAGKTMNTEAFF
.	TRBV20-1	TRBJ1-6	.	TGCAGTGCTCCGGCACAGCGGGGTTCACCCCTCCACTTT	CSAPAQRGSPLHF
few	TRBV6-4	TRBJ1-2	.	TGTGCCAGCAGTGACACCCCGCAGGCTCCTAACTATGGCTACACCTTC	CASSDTPQAPNYGYTF
.	TRBV7-9	TRBJ1-2	.	TGTGCCAGCAGCCCAACGGGTTATAACTATGGCTACACCTTC	CASSPTGYNYGYTF
.	TRBV20-1	TRBJ2-3	.	TGCAGTGCGGATGTTAGCACCACAGATACGCAGTATTTT	CSADVSTTDTQYF
.	TRBV10-3	TRBJ1-6	TRBD1	TGTGCCATCAGTGAGGACAGGGCGAGGGGAAATTCACCCCTCCACTTT	CAISEDRARGNSPLHF
.	TRBV20-1	TRBJ2-3	.	TGCAGTGCTAGAGATGGGGCAGGGATGGCCACAGATACGCAGTATTTT	CSARDGAGMATDTQYF
.	TRBV19	TRBJ1-2	.	TGTGCCAGTAGGGAAGGGGAGAGGCATGGCTACACCTTC	CASREGERHGYTF
.	TRBV20-1	TRBJ1-4	.	TGCAGTGCTGCCCAGGGAGGAGGGTTTAAGTATGAAAAACTGTTTTTT	CSAAQGGGFKYEKLFF
.	TRBV2	TRBJ1-1	.	TGTGCCAGCAGTCCCGTTTCACAGGGTAGCCCAACTAACACTGAAGCTTTCTTT	CASSPVSQGSPTNTEAFF
few	TRBV20-1	TRBJ2-1	.	TGCAGTGCTATCCGGCCAGTTTACAATGAGCAGTTCTTC	CSAIRPVYNEQFF
.	TRBV7-6	TRBJ2-5	TRBD2	TGTGCCAGCAGCCCATTAGCGGGAGGAATAGAGACCCAGTACTTC	CASSPLAGGIETQYF
many	TRBV6-4	TRBJ2-7	.	TGTGCCAGCAGTGAGGTGCGGGGGCGTGAGCAGTACTTC	CASSEVRGREQYF
.	TRBV7-3	TRBJ1-5	.	TGTGCCAGCAGCCTTTCCACAGGTCAGCCCCAGCATTTT	CASSLSTGQPQHF
once	TRBV7-2	TRBJ1-2	TRBD1	TGTGCCAGCAGCTTACCGGGACAGGGATTGGGTGGCTACACCTTC	CASSLPGQGLGGYTF
few	TRBV24-1	TRBJ2-5	.	TGTGCCACCAGTGACTCGGGCGAGGTCGGAGAGACCCAGTACTTC	CATSDSGEVGETQYF
.	TRBV20-1	TRBJ1-1	.	TGCAGTGCTAGAGAGGGGACTGAAGCTTTCTTT	CSAREGTEAFF
.	TRBV24-1	TRBJ2-3	TRBD2	TGTGCCACCAGGGGACTAGCGGCAGATACGCAGTATTTT	CATRGLAADTQYF
.	TRBV15	TRBJ1-2	TRBD1	TGTGCCACCAGCCACCAGGCGATCCCGGACAGGGAAGGCTACACCTTC	CATSHQAIPDREGYTF
.	TRBV29-1	TRBJ2-3	TRBD1	TGCAGCGCTGGGGACAGGACGACAGATACGCAGTATTTT	CSAGDRTTDTQYF
.	TRBV19	TRBJ2-7	.	TGTGCCAGTAGTCGGCCAGGCGACGGACTTTACGAGCAGTACTTC	CASSRPGDGLYEQYF
.	TRBV10-1	TRBJ2-6	.	TGCGCCAGCAGCTTAGGCTCTGGGGCCAACGTCCTGACTTTC	CASSLGSGANVLTF
.	TRBV5-4	TRBJ2-7	TRBD1	TGTGCCAGCAGCACCGCGCGGACAGGGGACTACGAGCAGTACTTC	CASSTARTGDYEQYF